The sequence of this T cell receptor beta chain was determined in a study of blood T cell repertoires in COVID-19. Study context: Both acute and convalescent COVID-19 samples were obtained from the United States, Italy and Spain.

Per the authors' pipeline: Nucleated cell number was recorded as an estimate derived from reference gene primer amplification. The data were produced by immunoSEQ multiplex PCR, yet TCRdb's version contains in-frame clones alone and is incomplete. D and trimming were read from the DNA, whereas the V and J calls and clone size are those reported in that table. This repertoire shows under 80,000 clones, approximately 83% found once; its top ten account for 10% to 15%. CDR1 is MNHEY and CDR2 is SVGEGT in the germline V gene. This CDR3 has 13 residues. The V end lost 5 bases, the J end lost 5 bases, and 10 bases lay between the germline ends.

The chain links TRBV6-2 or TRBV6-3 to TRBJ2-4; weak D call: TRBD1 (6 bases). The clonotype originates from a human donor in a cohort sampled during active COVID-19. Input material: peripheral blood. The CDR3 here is CASSPRQENIQYF. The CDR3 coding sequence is TGTGCCAGCAGTCCCCGACAGGAAAACATTCAGTACTTC.